Shown below are 29 T cell receptor beta chains from a single sample sequenced in a study of blood T cells in healthy people across ages. A J-beta primer mix and a sample-barcoded 5' primer were used in a second PCR of about 7 to 12 cycles. MiXCR, applied by TCRdb to the 5' RACE reads, yields one record per CDR3 protein. The sample holds 1.5 million to 1.9 million distinct CDR3 sequences, less than 45% seen once. Sequencing input: blood. The receptors shown here come from a young woman in good health.

This rearrangement joins TRBV30 to TRBJ2-1; either TRBD1 or TRBD2 may fit D (6 bases each). CDR1 GTSNPN and CDR2 SVGIG come from the germline V gene (reference sequence). Trimming removed 4 bases from V and 13 bases from J, with 20 bases in between. The CDR3 has 13 residues. For the CDR3, the DNA is TGTGCCTGGATGAACAGGGAGGCAGAGACCCAGTTCTTC. Translation gives CAWMNREAETQFF.

The chain joins TRBV6-2 or TRBV6-3 to TRBJ2-5, with D hard to call. The end of the DNA aligns better with TRBJ2-7, so the J call may be wrong. Germline V gene lookup returns CDR1 MNHEY and CDR2 SVGEGT. The CDR3 extends over 11 amino acids. The DNA of the CDR3 is TGTGCCAGCAGTTGGGTTAGCGAGCAGTACTTC. It encodes CASSWVSEQYF.

This chain uses TRBV5-1 with TRBJ1-1; a possible D gene is TRBD1 (6 bases). Trimming cost V 5 bases and J 3 bases, with 20 bases left between them. The CDR3 covers 16 residues. Looked up from germline, CDR1 is SGHRS and CDR2 is YFSETQ. The CDR3 loop reads CASRGWDTHRDTEAFF. CDR3 coding DNA: TGCGCCAGCAGGGGGTGGGACACTCATCGCGACACTGAAGCTTTCTTT.

The V gene is TRBV3-1, the J gene TRBJ2-5; D is possibly TRBD2 (6 bases). Germline assignment: CDR1 LGHDT and CDR2 YNNKEL (reference sequence). V dropped 10 bases and J dropped 4 bases, with 13 bases sitting between them. The CDR3 length is 12 residues. The CDR3 DNA sequence: TGTGCCACCACCCGGGGGAGAGAGACCCAGTACTTC. Translating it yields CATTRGRETQYF.

The chain employs TRBV4-3 and TRBJ1-2; TRBD1 matches at 8 bases. Trimming cost V 4 bases and J 7 bases; bases outside gene matches: 11. Germline V gene sequence: CDR1 LGHNA, CDR2 YSLEER. The CDR3 is 15 residues long. The CDR3 sequence: CASSPSSTGGSGYTF. CDR3 sequence (DNA): TGCGCCAGCAGCCCCTCGAGCACAGGGGGATCTGGCTACACCTTC.

This clonotype appeared a few times. The gene calls are TRBV4-3 and TRBJ2-7, with D possibly matching TRBD2 (6 bases). CDR3 size: 14 residues. Germline V gives CDR1 LGHNA, CDR2 YSLEER. The V end lost 4 bases, the J end lost 3 bases, and 13 bases lay between the germline ends. The CDR3 loop is CASSPMPGLYEQYF. The CDR3 DNA reads TGCGCCAGCAGCCCAATGCCGGGACTCTACGAGCAGTACTTC.

This clonotype was seen a few times. The V and J genes are TRBV11-2 and TRBJ2-7; 7 bases agree with TRBD1. This CDR3 region has 19 residues. The germline CDR1 and CDR2 sequences are SGHAT and FQNNGV. Trimming removed 5 bases from V and 4 bases from J; junction bases left unmatched: 23. CDR3 sequence (DNA): TGTGCCAGCAGCCACACCCGGGCCTTTAGGACAGGAAAGGGTTACGAGCAGTACTTC. Translated, it gives CASSHTRAFRTGKGYEQYF.

This chain joins TRBV4-3 and TRBJ2-1, with 12 bases matching TRBD2. V shed 2 bases and J 7 bases; nucleotides not matched to a gene: 6. This CDR3 comprises 16 residues. Looked up from germline, CDR1 is LGHNA and CDR2 is YSLEER. The CDR3 loop is CASSQKASGRANEQFF. In DNA form, the CDR3 reads TGCGCCAGCAGCCAAAAGGCTAGCGGGAGGGCGAATGAGCAGTTCTTC.

The table lists this clonotype with a few counts. The chain carries TRBV7-2 and TRBJ1-5; D is unresolved. Per germline, CDR1 SGHTA and CDR2 FQGNSA. The CDR3 runs 13 residues. The ends were cut back, 2 bases at V and 3 bases at J, with 5 bases in the middle. The CDR3 sequence: CASSLLPNQPQHF. DNA of the CDR3: TGTGCCAGCAGCTTACTTCCCAATCAGCCCCAGCATTTT.

CDR3 coding DNA: TGTGCCAGCAGTTTATTTAAGGGACTAGCGGGAGTCAAGGATACGCAGTATTTT. Residues: CASSLFKGLAGVKDTQYF. The chain carries TRBV27 and TRBJ2-3; 14 nucleotides align to TRBD2. The V gene's germline CDR1 is MNHEY and CDR2 SMNVEV (reference sequence). CDR3 length: 18 amino acids. V lost 1 base, J lost 6 bases, and 9 bases stayed unmatched.

The chain is built from TRBV21-1 and TRBJ1-6; the table's D call, TRBD1, was not checked against the DNA. TRBV21-1 is classified as a pseudogene. The CDR3 sequence is 16 residues long. The CDR3: CASSFSRDRGDSPLHF. The CDR3 DNA reads TGTGCCAGCAGCTTTTCCCGGGACAGGGGTGATTCACCCCTCCACTTT.

The gene calls are TRBV29-1 and TRBJ2-7; D uncertain. This CDR3 has 14 amino acids. Germline assignment: CDR1 SQVTM and CDR2 ANQGSEA. With 4 bases removed from V and 0 bases from J, the gap between germline ends came to 13 bases. CDR3 amino acids: CSVGGARSSYEQYF. For the CDR3, the DNA is TGCAGCGTTGGGGGTGCAAGGAGCTCCTACGAGCAGTACTTC.

This clonotype was recorded many times. The genes are TRBV7-2 and TRBJ2-1; no clear D gene. The germline V and J ends were trimmed by 5 bases and 6 bases, with 17 bases remaining between them. This CDR3 has 15 amino acids. Looked up from germline, CDR1 is SGHTA and CDR2 is FQGNSA. CDR3 nucleotides: TGTGCCAGCAGCCGACTCGGAGCTAACCCCAATGAGCAGTTCTTC. Protein product: CASSRLGANPNEQFF.

The genes are TRBV10-3 and TRBJ1-2; D unclear. Trimming took 6 bases from V and 4 from J, leaving 12 bases between them. This CDR3 is 13 amino acids long. Germline CDR1 and CDR2: ENHRY and SYGVKD. DNA for the CDR3: TGTGCCATCAGAACGACGGAGACCTATGGCTACACCTTC. It codes for CAIRTTETYGYTF.

This clonotype was seen once. CDR3 sequence (DNA): TGTGCCAGCAGTTCACTACGGGGGGTATCTGGGGCCAACGTCCTGACTTTC. Its translation: CASSSLRGVSGANVLTF. The chain joins TRBV6-2 or TRBV6-3 to TRBJ2-6; TRBD2 matches at 7 bases. Germline values: CDR1 MNHEY, CDR2 SVGEGT. The CDR3 length is 17 residues. The J segment lost 1 base and the V segment lost 4 bases, leaving 7 bases of the junction unmatched.

With regard to this clonotype: An end of the junction does not agree with germline; a read error may underlie this. The CDR3 loop reads CASTLFGTGATKAFF. The CDR3 DNA sequence: TGTGCCAGCACCTTATTTGGGACAGGGGCCACTAAAGCTTTCTTT. This chain uses TRBV7-2 with TRBJ1-1; 10 positions match TRBD1. The CDR3 is 15 residues long. Germline assignment: CDR1 SGHTA and CDR2 FQGNSA.

The chain uses TRBV6-1 and TRBJ2-1; 10 bases are a match to TRBD2. The CDR3 extends over 16 amino acids. Germline V lookup: CDR1 MNHNS, CDR2 SASEGT. V was pared by 6 bases and J by 4 bases, with 9 bases of the junction left unmatched. The CDR3 DNA reads as TGTGCCAGCAGAAAACTAGCGGGGAACTCTTACAATGAGCAGTTCTTC. The encoded protein is CASRKLAGNSYNEQFF.

This chain uses TRBV6-2 or TRBV6-3 with TRBJ2-1; D assignment may be TRBD1 or TRBD2 (6 bases each). Looked up from germline, CDR1 is MNHEY and CDR2 is SVGEGT. V lost 6 bases and J 10 bases, leaving 25 bases between the germline ends. The CDR3 covers 16 residues. CDR3 in amino acids: CASRGGRTDSPSEQFF. In DNA form, the CDR3 reads TGTGCCAGCAGGGGAGGTAGGACAGACTCCCCCTCAGAGCAGTTCTTC.

J is TRBJ2-7 and V is TRBV30; D is perhaps TRBD1 or TRBD2 (5 bases each). Looked up from germline, CDR1 is GTSNPN and CDR2 is SVGIG (reference sequence). V lost 4 bases and J lost 4, with 11 bases in between. The CDR3 sequence is 12 residues long. Written as DNA, the CDR3 is TGTGCCTGGAATCGCTGGGGGTACGAGCAGTACTTC. It is translated as CAWNRWGYEQYF.

This clonotype was recorded a few times. This CDR3 reads CSARGSLDSPLHF. CDR3 nucleotides: TGCAGTGCTAGAGGGTCGCTTGATTCACCCCTCCACTTT. The chain employs TRBV20-1 and TRBJ1-6, with D unclear. Between the trimmed V and J ends, which lost 1 base and 8 bases, there was a span of 9 bases. The CDR3 extends over 13 amino acids. Germline V gene sequence: CDR1 DFQATT, CDR2 SNEGSKA (reference sequence).

This chain links TRBV27 with TRBJ2-1; D perhaps matches TRBD1 (5 bases). With 5 bases removed from V and 4 bases from J, the gap between germline ends came to 21 bases. This CDR3 has 17 amino acids. CDR1 MNHEY and CDR2 SMNVEV come from the germline V gene (reference sequence). CDR3 coding DNA: TGTGCCAGCAGTCCGCGTTGGGGCGGAAGGCTATACAATGAGCAGTTCTTC. It is translated as CASSPRWGGRLYNEQFF.

The chain links TRBV3-1 to TRBJ2-5; TRBD1 matches 8 bases. The end of the DNA fits TRBJ2-7 better, so the J call may be wrong. In germline, CDR1 is LGHDT, CDR2 YNNKEL (reference sequence). The CDR3 has 15 residues. This CDR3 is CASSQDRTGSYEQYF. CDR3 DNA: TGTGCCAGCAGCCAAGATAGGACAGGGAGCTACGAGCAGTACTTC.

The sample holds a few counts of this clonotype. The J gene is TRBJ1-3, the V gene TRBV29-1; maybe TRBD1 (5 bases). The CDR3 totals 13 residues. V was trimmed by 2 bases and J by 6 bases, leaving 11 bases between them. The germline V gene encodes CDR1 SQVTM and CDR2 ANQGSEA. Here the CDR3 DNA reads TGCAGCGTTGAAAGCAGGGAGGCAAACACCATATATTTT. Encoded protein: CSVESREANTIYF. Complete variable domain (other parts from reference TRBV29-1 and TRBJ1-3): SAVISQKPSRDICQRGTSLTIQCQVDSQVTMMFWYRQQPGQSLTLIATANQGSEATYESGFVIDKFPISRPNLTFSTLTVSNMSPEDSSIYLCSVESREANTIYFGEGSWLTVV.

The gene calls are TRBV12-3 or TRBV12-4 and TRBJ2-1, with D perhaps given as TRBD1 or TRBD2 (6 bases each). Trimming left V 7 bases short and J 4 bases short, with 20 bases between. This CDR3 comprises 16 residues. CDR3 region: CASNLAGGGGYNEQFF. CDR3 coding DNA: TGTGCCAGCAACCTAGCCGGTGGAGGGGGTTACAATGAGCAGTTCTTC.

CDR3 nucleotide sequence: TGTGCCAGCAGTCTCACACTAGCGGGAGGTGGGGATACGCAGTATTTT. Translation: CASSLTLAGGGDTQYF. This chain connects TRBV3-1 to TRBJ2-3; 12 nucleotides agree with TRBD2. The germline gives CDR1 LGHDT, CDR2 YNNKEL (reference sequence). V was clipped by 6 bases and J by 6 bases; unmatched bases: 10. The CDR3 loop spans 16 amino acids.

This clonotype was seen only a few times. The chain carries TRBV20-1 and TRBJ1-2; D remains unclear. Germline lookup yields CDR1 DFQATT and CDR2 SNEGSKA (reference sequence). The CDR3 contains 12 residues. Trimming pared 3 bases from V and 4 bases from J, leaving 9 bases between. This CDR3 is CSASDEAYGYTF. In DNA, the CDR3 is TGCAGTGCTAGTGATGAGGCCTATGGCTACACCTTC.

The chain has TRBV7-3 and TRBJ2-5; 7 nucleotides align to TRBD1. The V gene end was trimmed by 8 bases and the J gene end by 11 bases; junction bases not matched to a gene: 14. CDR1 is SGHTA and CDR2 is FQGTGA in the germline V gene. The CDR3 has 13 residues. The CDR3 DNA sequence: TGTGCCAGCGGCCGCCTAGGGGGCTATGAGCAGTACTTC. Its protein product is CASGRLGGYEQYF.

Remarks on this clonotype: Mismatch with germline at one junction end may stem from a read error. This chain uses TRBV20-1 with TRBJ1-1; TRBD1 might be the D (5 bases). CDR3 length equals 13 residues. Germline-derived CDR1 and CDR2 are DFQATT and SNEGSKA (reference sequence). This chain's CDR3 is CSATTQGNIEAFF. CDR3 sequence (DNA): TGCAGTGCTACCACCCAGGGAAACATTGAAGCTTTCTTT.

The chain combines TRBV9 with TRBJ2-1; 8 bases match TRBD1. The germline V gene has CDR1 SGDLS and CDR2 YYNGEE. Unmatched junction bases numbered 10, after V lost 4 bases and J lost 4 bases. CDR3 length equals 16 residues. CDR3 sequence (DNA): TGTGCCAGCAGCCCAACCGGAGGGACAGGTTACAATGAGCAGTTCTTC. This codes for CASSPTGGTGYNEQFF.